The present TCR beta chain was sequenced within a study of graft-versus-host responses after intestinal transplantation. The overall study: The whole recipient group had anti-thymocyte globulin induction followed by tacrolimus and steroids for around three years.

TCRdb's table, derived via immunoSEQ multiplex PCR, lists solely in-frame clones and lacks some. The sample contains roughly 120,000 clones, approximately 93% of which appear only once. This clone appeared once. The antigen remains undetermined. Sequences were derived from unstimulated CD8+ T cells sorted from spleen or lymph node cells, sampled before transplant. This sequence was found in a human donor who was the organ donor for an intestinal transplant.

As DNA, the CDR3 is TGTGCCAGCAGCACCCAAGGGGGGGGGCTATACAATGAGCAGTTCTTC. Protein: CASSTQGGGLYNEQFF. J is TRBJ2-1 and V is TRBV7-9; the D gene is possibly TRBD2 (7 bases). The V and J ends lost 5 bases and 4 bases respectively, with 18 bases between them. The CDR3 is 16 amino acids. CDR1 is SEHNR, CDR2 FQNEAQ, per germline (reference sequence).